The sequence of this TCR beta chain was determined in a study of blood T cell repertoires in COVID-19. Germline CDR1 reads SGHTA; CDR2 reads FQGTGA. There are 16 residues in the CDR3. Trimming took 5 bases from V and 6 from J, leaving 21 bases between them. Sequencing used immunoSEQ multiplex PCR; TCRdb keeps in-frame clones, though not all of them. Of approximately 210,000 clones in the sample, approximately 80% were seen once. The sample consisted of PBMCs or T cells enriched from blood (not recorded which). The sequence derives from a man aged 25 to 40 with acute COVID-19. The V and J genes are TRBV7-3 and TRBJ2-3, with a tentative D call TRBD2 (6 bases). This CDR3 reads CASSPSGAGSFDTQYF. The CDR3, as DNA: TGTGCCAGCAGCCCGTCCGGGGCGGGGTCTTTCGATACGCAGTATTTT.